These 31 T cell receptor beta chains originate from one sample sequenced in a study of blood T cell repertoires in COVID-19. Some clones are missing from TCRdb's copy, which holds only in-frame ones; the method was immunoSEQ multiplex PCR. Of about 170,000 clones listed, less than 85% were seen once; the top ten hold approximately 12%. The sequencing sample was made of PBMCs or T cells enriched from blood (not recorded which). These receptors originate from a man in his forties or fifties who had recovered from COVID-19.

V usage is TRBV6-2 or TRBV6-3 and J usage is TRBJ2-1, with TRBD2 identical over 13 bases. With 5 bases clipped from V and 1 base from J, the junction kept 8 bases outside the gene matches. Per the germline V gene, CDR1 is MNHEY and CDR2 is SVGEGT. The CDR3 totals 18 residues. CDR3 loop: CASSTGTSGAISYNEQFF. The CDR3 nucleotides are TGTGCCAGCAGTACCGGGACTAGCGGGGCGATATCCTACAATGAGCAGTTCTTC.

The V gene is TRBV4-2, the J gene TRBJ1-3, with 8 bases matching TRBD1. V lost 5 bases, J lost 0 bases, and 6 bases stayed unmatched. The CDR3 runs to 16 residues. Germline lookup yields CDR1 LGHNA and CDR2 YNFKEQ. As DNA, the CDR3 is TGTGCCAGCAGCGTGCGACAGGGGACCTCTGGAAACACCATATATTTT. Translated, it gives CASSVRQGTSGNTIYF.

The chain links TRBV12-3 or TRBV12-4 to TRBJ1-3; D is unclear. V gave up 6 bases and J gave up 5 bases, with 8 bases separating them. CDR3 size: 12 residues. This CDR3 is CASSPLRNTIYF. The CDR3, as DNA: TGTGCCAGCAGCCCGTTAAGAAACACCATATATTTT.

The V gene is TRBV12-3 or TRBV12-4, the J gene TRBJ1-1; the match to TRBD1 covers 9 bases. Unmatched junction bases numbered 4, after V lost 7 bases and J lost 7 bases. The CDR3 has 12 amino acids. The CDR3 bases are TGTGCCAGCACGGGGACAGGGTTTGAAGCTTTCTTT. It codes for CASTGTGFEAFF.

J is TRBJ1-1 and V is TRBV28; TRBD1 aligns across 8 bases. This CDR3 has 14 amino acids. CDR1 MDHEN and CDR2 SYDVKM come from the germline V gene. V trimming: 8 bases; J trimming: 5 bases; junction bases outside the gene matches: 10. The CDR3 region has the DNA TGTGCCAGCTCATACAGGGGGGGTGGGACTGAAGCTTTCTTT. As protein: CASSYRGGGTEAFF.

A few counts support this clone. V usage is TRBV2 and J usage is TRBJ1-2; 7 bases fit TRBD1. Trimming removed 7 bases from V and 0 bases from J; junction bases left unmatched: 5. Germline assignment: CDR1 SNHLY and CDR2 FYNNEI. CDR3 length: 14 amino acids. The CDR3 nucleotides are TGTGCCAGCAAGTTGGGACAGTCTAACTATGGCTACACCTTC. Translating it yields CASKLGQSNYGYTF.

The rearrangement joins TRBV30 to TRBJ1-3; 9 nucleotides line up with TRBD1. Trimming cost V 3 bases and J 4 bases; bases outside gene matches: 19. The germline CDR1 and CDR2 sequences are GTSNPN and SVGIG (reference sequence). CDR3 length: 19 amino acids. The CDR3 region has the DNA TGTGCCTGGAGAGATAAGGCGATGACAGGGGGGAGGTTGGGAAACACCATATATTTT. Translating gives CAWRDKAMTGGRLGNTIYF. The variable domain in full, completed from reference TRBV30 and TRBJ1-3, reads SQTIHQWPATLVQPVGSPLSLECTVEGTSNPNLYWYRQAAGRGLQLLFYSVGIGQISSEVPQNLSASRPQDRQFILSSKKLLLSDSGFYLCAWRDKAMTGGRLGNTIYFGEGSWLTVV.

As for this clone: This sample includes further DNA sequences coding for the same CDR3. The chain is built from TRBV5-4 and TRBJ2-2; maybe TRBD2 (6 bases). V was shortened by 5 bases and J by 2 bases, with 10 bases between the two germline ends. Germline CDR1 reads SGHNT; CDR2 reads YYREEE (reference sequence). This CDR3 has 14 amino acids. CDR3 amino acids: CASSRDFNTGELFF. CDR3 in DNA: TGTGCCAGCAGTCGGGACTTTAACACCGGGGAGCTGTTTTTT.

This clone was seen only a few times. The V and J genes are TRBV19 and TRBJ2-7; maybe TRBD2 (6 bases). Trimming took 1 base from V and 6 from J, leaving 22 bases between them. CDR3 length equals 17 residues. Germline CDR1 and CDR2: LNHDA and SQIVND (reference sequence). DNA for the CDR3: TGTGCCAGTAGTATAGGTGGGCACCGGGACTCTTCAGGCGAGCAGTACTTC. Translating it yields CASSIGGHRDSSGEQYF.

The chain combines TRBV27 with TRBJ1-4; D is perhaps TRBD1 (6 bases). CDR1 is MNHEY, CDR2 SMNVEV, per germline (reference sequence). This CDR3 comprises 14 residues. With 3 bases removed from V and 8 bases from J, the gap between germline ends came to 13 bases. The CDR3 spells CASSFTGWREKLFF. CDR3 DNA: TGTGCCAGCAGTTTTACAGGGTGGCGAGAAAAACTGTTTTTT.

This clone appeared a few times. The chain's CDR3 is CASSVGTSGDDTQYF. The CDR3, as DNA: TGTGCCAGCAGTGTGGGAACTAGCGGGGATGATACGCAGTATTTT. The gene calls are TRBV6-4 and TRBJ2-3; the match to TRBD2 covers 10 bases. V lost 4 bases, J lost 6 bases, and 7 bases stayed unmatched. The germline V gene encodes CDR1 MRHNA and CDR2 SNTAGT. The CDR3 runs 15 residues.

This rearrangement joins TRBV10-3 to TRBJ1-6, with 7 positions matching TRBD1. This CDR3 has 18 residues. Germline V gene data show CDR1 as ENHRY and CDR2 as SYGVKD. With V trimmed by 6 bases and J by 6 bases, 17 bases remained unmatched. In DNA form, the CDR3 reads TGTGCCATCAGCCAAAAGGTGTCAGGGGGTTTGAGTAATTCACCCCTCCACTTT. Its protein is CAISQKVSGGLSNSPLHF.

The chain is built from TRBV19 and TRBJ1-5; weak D call: TRBD1 (6 bases). V was pared by 5 bases and J by 6 bases, with 17 bases between. Germline lookup yields CDR1 LNHDA and CDR2 SQIVND (reference sequence). This CDR3 has 15 residues. The CDR3 region has the DNA TGTGCCAGTAGTCGCACACAGGGAACCGGTCAGCCCCAGCATTTT. Its translation is CASSRTQGTGQPQHF.

The chain is built from TRBV11-2 and TRBJ1-2; tentatively, D is TRBD1 (5 bases). The germline V gene has CDR1 SGHAT and CDR2 FQNNGV. Trimming pared 2 bases from V and 7 bases from J, leaving 8 bases between. The CDR3 covers 12 residues. DNA for the CDR3: TGTGCCAGCAGCTTAAACGGGGGTGGCTACACCTTC. Residues: CASSLNGGGYTF.

A single count supports this clone. This chain joins TRBV18 and TRBJ2-7; 7 positions agree with TRBD1. The junction had 5 bases not matched to a gene; V was cut back by 3 bases and J by 6 bases. CDR3 size: 13 residues. CDR1 is KGHSH, CDR2 LQKENI, per germline. CDR3 in DNA: TGTGCCAGCTCACCCGACAGGGTGGCCGAGCAGTACTTC. Translated: CASSPDRVAEQYF.

The V and J genes are TRBV6-5 and TRBJ1-5; a weak D match, TRBD1 (6 bases). Germline CDR1 MNHEY, CDR2 SVGAGI. V lost 7 bases and J lost 2, with 15 bases in between. The CDR3 length is 15 residues. CDR3 amino acids: CASNIRGGGNQPQHF. The CDR3 DNA reads TGTGCCAGCAACATAAGAGGGGGGGGCAATCAGCCCCAGCATTTT.

The chain recombines TRBV5-5 with TRBJ1-2, with 11 bases identical to TRBD1. V lost 4 bases, J lost 4 bases, and 12 bases stayed unmatched. This CDR3 has 17 amino acids. Germline lookup yields CDR1 SGHKS and CDR2 YYEKEE (reference sequence). This CDR3 reads CASSPGTGGVLAYGYTF. The DNA for the CDR3 is TGTGCCAGCAGCCCGGGGACAGGGGGAGTTCTAGCCTATGGCTACACCTTC.

The J gene is TRBJ1-1, the V gene TRBV7-9; 7 bases line up with TRBD1. CDR3 length equals 13 residues. The trim removed 5 bases at V and 7 bases at J, leaving 7 bases unmatched. Germline CDR1 is SEHNR and CDR2 is FQNEAQ (reference sequence). DNA of the CDR3: TGTGCCAGCAGCCCGCCCGACAGGGATGAAGCTTTCTTT. This encodes CASSPPDRDEAFF.

V usage is TRBV10-3 and J usage is TRBJ1-1, with D uncertain. The CDR3 is made up of 15 amino acids. Germline values: CDR1 ENHRY, CDR2 SYGVKD. Trimming took off 3 bases at V and 3 bases at J, with 14 bases between the two ends. CDR3 in DNA: TGTGCCATCAGTGAAGAGGGCGGCAAGGACACTGAAGCTTTCTTT. It translates to CAISEEGGKDTEAFF.

This rearrangement joins TRBV27 to TRBJ2-1, with 10 bases fitting TRBD2. Germline CDR1 reads MNHEY; CDR2 reads SMNVEV (reference sequence). The V segment lost 0 bases and the J segment 12 bases; nucleotides outside the gene matches: 5. The CDR3 runs 14 residues. CDR3 protein: CASSLSRLAGLQFF. The CDR3, as DNA: TGTGCCAGCAGTTTATCACGACTAGCGGGCCTGCAGTTCTTC.

The rearrangement links TRBV27 to TRBJ1-5, with TRBD1 matching over 8 bases. The length of the CDR3 is 14 residues. V was pared by 6 bases and J by 5 bases, with 6 bases of the junction left unmatched. Germline V CDR1 and CDR2: MNHEY, SMNVEV (reference sequence). The DNA for the CDR3 is TGTGCCAGCAGCCCCCGACAGGGGCATCAGCCCCAGCATTTT. Amino acids: CASSPRQGHQPQHF.

The V call is TRBV5-1, the J call TRBJ2-3, with TRBD2 matching 12 bases. J gave up 3 bases and V 4 bases, and 0 bases lay outside the gene matches. This CDR3 is 14 amino acids long. CDR1 is SGHRS and CDR2 is YFSETQ in the germline V gene. In DNA form, the CDR3 reads TGCGCCAGCAGCACTAGCGGGGGGACAGATACGCAGTATTTT. This sequence encodes CASSTSGGTDTQYF.

The chain has TRBV7-6 and TRBJ2-1, with D possibly being TRBD2 (6 bases). The CDR3 contains 17 residues. Trimming took off 2 bases at V and 6 bases at J, with 20 bases between the two ends. Germline V gene data show CDR1 as SGHVS and CDR2 as FNYEAQ. For the CDR3, the DNA is TGTGCCAGCAGCTTAAATGGAGGGACGGCAGGGTCCAATGAGCAGTTCTTC. Its translation is CASSLNGGTAGSNEQFF. Using reference TRBV7-6 and TRBJ2-1 for the parts outside the CDR3, the full variable domain is GAGVSQSPRYKVTKRGQDVALRCDPISGHVSLYWYRQALGQGPEFLTYFNYEAQQDKSGLPNDRFSAERPEGSISTLTIQRTEQRDSAMYRCASSLNGGTAGSNEQFFGPGTRLTVL.

This clone came up once. This chain's CDR3 is CASSLSLAGGLLSYEQYF. The DNA for the CDR3 is TGCGCCAGCAGCTTGAGTCTAGCGGGGGGCCTTTTATCCTACGAGCAGTACTTC. The J gene is TRBJ2-7, the V gene TRBV5-1; 11 bases agree with TRBD2. This CDR3 has 18 amino acids. CDR1 and CDR2 from the germline V gene are SGHRS and YFSETQ. V shed 1 base, J shed 1 base, and the junction held 10 bases outside the gene matches.

The gene calls are TRBV29-1 and TRBJ2-1; 9 nucleotides align to TRBD2. The junction had 8 bases not matched to a gene; V was cut back by 2 bases and J by 9 bases. Germline V gene lookup returns CDR1 SQVTM and CDR2 ANQGSEA. This CDR3 comprises 14 residues. The CDR3 DNA reads TGCAGCGTTGAAACGGCGGGGGGGCAGAGTGAGCAGTTCTTC. This encodes CSVETAGGQSEQFF.

This clone was detected once. Other nucleotide sequences in the sample specify the same CDR3. The rearrangement uses TRBV19 and TRBJ1-1; 11 bases line up with TRBD1. With 11 bases clipped from V and 4 bases from J, the junction kept 6 bases outside the gene matches. CDR1 and CDR2 (germline): LNHDA, SQIVND (reference sequence). The CDR3 length is 13 residues. The DNA of the CDR3 is TGTGCCTCTAGGGACAGGGGGGGCACTGAAGCTTTCTTT. Amino acids: CASRDRGGTEAFF.

This chain links TRBV28 with TRBJ1-5; TRBD1 is a possible D gene (6 bases). CDR3 size: 16 residues. The V gene lost 1 base and the J gene lost 3 bases, with 13 bases spanning the gap. Germline CDR1 reads MDHEN; CDR2 reads SYDVKM. As DNA, the CDR3 is TGTGCCAGCAGTTTATTTGCAGGGGTCTTCAATCAGCCCCAGCATTTT. Translating gives CASSLFAGVFNQPQHF.

This sequence joins TRBV6-4 and TRBJ2-2; 8 bases line up with TRBD1. With 7 bases clipped from V and 3 bases from J, the junction kept 10 bases outside the gene matches. The CDR3 is 16 amino acids. CDR1 is MRHNA, CDR2 SNTAGT, per germline. The CDR3 sequence is CASKTYQGAYTGELFF. For the CDR3, the DNA is TGTGCCAGCAAAACCTACCAGGGGGCGTACACCGGGGAGCTGTTTTTT.

CDR3 sequence (DNA): TGTGCCAGCAGGCGGACATCTGAGACCCAGTACTTC. Protein product: CASRRTSETQYF. This chain joins TRBV13 and TRBJ2-5; D is perhaps TRBD1 (5 bases). The CDR3 length is 12 residues. The germline V gene encodes CDR1 PRHDT and CDR2 FYEKMQ (reference sequence). V lost 6 bases and J lost 5, with 10 bases in between. Variable domain in full (rest from reference TRBV13 and TRBJ2-5): AAGVIQSPRHLIKEKRETATLKCYPIPRHDTVYWYQQGPGQDPQFLISFYEKMQSDKGSIPDRFSAQQFSDYHSELNMSSLELGDSALYFCASRRTSETQYFGPGTRLLVL.

The chain is built from TRBV28 and TRBJ1-2; perhaps TRBD1 as D (6 bases). V lost 3 bases and J lost 8, with 16 bases in between. The germline CDR1 and CDR2 sequences are MDHEN and SYDVKM. The CDR3 totals 14 residues. CDR3 sequence reads: CASSFGGPGRGYTF. The CDR3 nucleotides read TGTGCCAGCAGTTTCGGGGGGCCCGGACGAGGCTACACCTTC.

The chain employs TRBV6-5 and TRBJ2-5; 8 bases align to TRBD2. Germline V gene data show CDR1 as MNHEY and CDR2 as SVGAGI. There are 15 residues in the CDR3. V gave up 6 bases and J gave up 5 bases; unmatched junction bases: 11. The CDR3 DNA reads TGTGCCAGCAGCGGCGCGGGGGGCTGGCGGGAGACCCAGTACTTC. Residues: CASSGAGGWRETQYF.